This T cell receptor (beta chain) was identified during a study of tumor-infiltrating lymphocytes in localized non-small cell lung cancer. As for the study in general: Patients included smokers and never-smokers with various histologies, some sampled after neoadjuvant chemotherapy. The study, taken as a whole, reports: Tumors had more T cell infiltration than uninvolved lung, per TCRbeta sequencing and CD3 counts.

V lost 6 bases and J 6 bases, leaving 20 bases between the germline ends. Germline assignment: CDR1 SNHLY and CDR2 FYNNEI. The length of the CDR3 is 16 residues. The protocol was immunoSEQ multiplex PCR, while the TCRdb copy is restricted to in-frame clones and leaves out a portion. The data show 12,000 to 15,000 clones, around 70% seen once. This clone has only a few counts. Its antigen is still unknown. The clonotype was recovered from a human donor with non-small cell lung cancer. V gene TRBV2 combines with J gene TRBJ2-2, with a possible D match to TRBD1 (6 bases). Sequencing used uninvolved lung tissue not adjacent to the tumor. CDR3 loop: CASSSGGRGVAGELFF. CDR3 in DNA: TGTGCCAGCAGCTCTGGGGGCCGTGGGGTGGCCGGGGAGCTGTTTTTT.